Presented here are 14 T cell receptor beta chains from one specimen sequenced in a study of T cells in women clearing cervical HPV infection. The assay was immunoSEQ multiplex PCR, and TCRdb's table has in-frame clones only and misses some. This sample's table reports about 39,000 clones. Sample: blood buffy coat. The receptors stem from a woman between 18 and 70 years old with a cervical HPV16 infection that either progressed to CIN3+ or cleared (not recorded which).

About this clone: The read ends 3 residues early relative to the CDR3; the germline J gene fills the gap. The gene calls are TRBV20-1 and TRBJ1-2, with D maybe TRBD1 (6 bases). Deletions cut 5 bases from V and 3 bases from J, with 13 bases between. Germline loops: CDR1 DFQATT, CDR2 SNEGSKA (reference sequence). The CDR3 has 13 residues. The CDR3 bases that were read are TGCAGTGCTGTAGGGGAGGGGGACTATGGC. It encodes CSAVGEGDYG. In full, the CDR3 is CSAVGEGDYGYTF.

Incomplete CDR3 DNA: TGTGCCAGTATCCAAACTATGAACACTGAA. Its protein is CASIQTMNTE. The full-length CDR3 reads as CASIQTMNTEAFF. The chain recombines TRBV19 with TRBJ1-1; D gene uncertain. The read ends 3 residues before the CDR3 terminus; that terminus is restored from the germline J gene. V was clipped by 7 bases and J by 0 bases, with 9 bases between them. Germline V gene lookup returns CDR1 LNHDA and CDR2 SQIVND (reference sequence). The CDR3 extends over 13 amino acids.

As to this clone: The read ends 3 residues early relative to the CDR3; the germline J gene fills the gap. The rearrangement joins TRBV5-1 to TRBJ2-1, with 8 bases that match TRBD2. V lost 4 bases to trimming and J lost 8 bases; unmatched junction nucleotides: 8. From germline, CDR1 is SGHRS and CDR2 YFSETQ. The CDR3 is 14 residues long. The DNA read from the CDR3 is TGCGCCAGCAGCGGGACTAGAGGAGGAGATGAG. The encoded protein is CASSGTRGGDE. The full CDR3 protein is CASSGTRGGDEQFF.

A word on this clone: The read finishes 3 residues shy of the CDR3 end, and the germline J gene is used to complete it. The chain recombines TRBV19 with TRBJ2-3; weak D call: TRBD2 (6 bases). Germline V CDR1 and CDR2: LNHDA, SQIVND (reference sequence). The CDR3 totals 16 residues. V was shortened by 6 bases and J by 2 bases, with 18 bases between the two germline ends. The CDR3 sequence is CASSPPGGWDTDTQYF. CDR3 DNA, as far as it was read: TGTGCCAGTAGCCCCCCTGGGGGGTGGGACACAGATACG.

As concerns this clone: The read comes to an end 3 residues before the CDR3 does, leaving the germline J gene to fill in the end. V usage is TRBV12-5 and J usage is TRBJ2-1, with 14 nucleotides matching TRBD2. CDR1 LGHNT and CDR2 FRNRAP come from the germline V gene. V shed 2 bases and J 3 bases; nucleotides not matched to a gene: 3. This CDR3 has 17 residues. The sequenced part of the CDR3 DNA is TGTGCTAGTGGTTTGAGACTAGCGGGGGGGCTCTACAATGAG. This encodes CASGLRLAGGLYNE. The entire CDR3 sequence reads CASGLRLAGGLYNEQFF.

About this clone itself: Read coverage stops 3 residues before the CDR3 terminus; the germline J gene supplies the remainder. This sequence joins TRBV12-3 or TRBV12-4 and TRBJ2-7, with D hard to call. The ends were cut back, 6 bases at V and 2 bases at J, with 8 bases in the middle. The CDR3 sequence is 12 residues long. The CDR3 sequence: CASSSDPYEQYF. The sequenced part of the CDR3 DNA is TGTGCCAGCAGCAGTGATCCCTACGAG.

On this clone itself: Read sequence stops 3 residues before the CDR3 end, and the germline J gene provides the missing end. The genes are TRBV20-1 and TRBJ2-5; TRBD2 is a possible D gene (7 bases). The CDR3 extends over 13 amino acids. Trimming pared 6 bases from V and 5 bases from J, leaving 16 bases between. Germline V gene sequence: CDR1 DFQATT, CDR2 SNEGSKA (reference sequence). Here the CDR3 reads CSAKSGGEETQYF. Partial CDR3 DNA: TGCAGTGCCAAGTCGGGGGGCGAGGAGACC.

CDR3 bases read: TGTGCCAGCAGCCCGCAACAGGTCCCTAATGAAAAA. Its protein is CASSPQQVPNEK. The full CDR3 sequence reads CASSPQQVPNEKLFF. The rearrangement joins TRBV7-6 to TRBJ1-4, with TRBD1 as a possible D gene (5 bases). Read sequence stops 3 residues before the CDR3 end, and the germline J gene provides the missing end. The germline V gene has CDR1 SGHVS and CDR2 FNYEAQ. Between the trimmed V and J ends, which lost 5 bases and 3 bases, there was a span of 13 bases. CDR3 length equals 15 residues.

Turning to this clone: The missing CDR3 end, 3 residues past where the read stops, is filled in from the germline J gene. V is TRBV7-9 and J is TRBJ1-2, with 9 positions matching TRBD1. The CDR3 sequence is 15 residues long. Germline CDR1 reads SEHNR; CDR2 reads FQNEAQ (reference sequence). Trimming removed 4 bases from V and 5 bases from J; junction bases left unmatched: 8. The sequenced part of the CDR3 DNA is TGTGCCAGCAGCTCACCCGAAGGACAGGGGTATGGC. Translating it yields CASSSPEGQGYG. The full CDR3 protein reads CASSSPEGQGYGYTF.

CDR3 residues: CASFSGQGATEAFF. CDR3 DNA, as far as it was read: TGCGCCAGCTTCTCCGGACAGGGGGCCACTGAA. The chain employs TRBV10-1 and TRBJ1-1, with TRBD1 matching 11 bases. The CDR3 end is not reached by the read, which stops 3 residues before it; the germline J gene fills it in. The germline gives CDR1 WNHNN, CDR2 SYGVQD (reference sequence). The CDR3 extends over 14 amino acids. Trimming took 8 bases from V and 4 from J; bases not matched to a gene: 6.

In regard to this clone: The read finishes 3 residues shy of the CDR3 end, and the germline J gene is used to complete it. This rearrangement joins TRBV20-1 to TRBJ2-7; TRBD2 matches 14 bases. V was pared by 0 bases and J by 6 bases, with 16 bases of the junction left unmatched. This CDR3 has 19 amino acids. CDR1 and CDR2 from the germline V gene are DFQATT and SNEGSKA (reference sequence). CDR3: CSARDGGTSGGLRKGEQYF. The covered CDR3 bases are TGCAGTGCTAGAGACGGGGGGACTAGCGGGGGCCTTCGTAAGGGCGAG.

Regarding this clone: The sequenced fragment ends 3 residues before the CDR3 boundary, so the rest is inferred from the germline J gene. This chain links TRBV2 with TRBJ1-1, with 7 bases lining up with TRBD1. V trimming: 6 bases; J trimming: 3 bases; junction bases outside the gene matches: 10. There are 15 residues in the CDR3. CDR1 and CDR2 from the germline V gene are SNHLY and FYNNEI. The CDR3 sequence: CASRAGTVLDTEAFF. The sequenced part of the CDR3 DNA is TGTGCCAGCAGGGCAGGGACAGTACTGGACACTGAA.

CDR3 sequence: CSARDGTARETQYF. The part of the CDR3 DNA that was read is TGCAGTGCTAGAGATGGGACAGCCAGGGAGACC. This chain uses TRBV20-1 with TRBJ2-5, with 7 bases that match TRBD1. Read data end 3 residues before the CDR3 end; the end is taken from the germline J gene. Germline trimming cut 0 bases from V and 5 bases from J; bases unmatched to any gene: 6. CDR1 and CDR2 from the germline V gene are DFQATT and SNEGSKA (reference sequence). The CDR3 has 14 amino acids.

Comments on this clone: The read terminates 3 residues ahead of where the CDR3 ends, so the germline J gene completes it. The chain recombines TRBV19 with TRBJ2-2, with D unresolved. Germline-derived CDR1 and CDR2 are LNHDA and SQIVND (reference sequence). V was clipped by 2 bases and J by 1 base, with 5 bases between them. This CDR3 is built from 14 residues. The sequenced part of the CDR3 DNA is TGTGCCAGTAGTATACTTCGGAACACCGGGGAG. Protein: CASSILRNTGE. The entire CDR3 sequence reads CASSILRNTGELFF. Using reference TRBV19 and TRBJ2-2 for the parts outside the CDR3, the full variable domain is DGGITQSPKYLFRKEGQNVTLSCEQNLNHDAMYWYRQDPGQGLRLIYYSQIVNDFQKGDIAEGYSVSREKKESFPLTVTSAQKNPTAFYLCASSILRNTGELFFGEGSRLTVL.